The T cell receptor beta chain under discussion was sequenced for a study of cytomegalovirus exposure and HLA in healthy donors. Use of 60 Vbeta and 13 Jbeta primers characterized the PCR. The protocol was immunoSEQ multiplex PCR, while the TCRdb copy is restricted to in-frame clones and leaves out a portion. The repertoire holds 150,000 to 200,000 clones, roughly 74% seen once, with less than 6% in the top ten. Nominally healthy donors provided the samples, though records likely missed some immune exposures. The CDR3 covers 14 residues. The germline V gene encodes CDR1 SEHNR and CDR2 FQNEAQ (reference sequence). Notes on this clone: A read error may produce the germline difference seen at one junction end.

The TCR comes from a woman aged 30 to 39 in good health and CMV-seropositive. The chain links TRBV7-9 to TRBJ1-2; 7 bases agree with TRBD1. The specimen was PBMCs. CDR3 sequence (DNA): TGTTCCAGCAGCTCCACAGGGGCCAACTATGGCTACACCTTC. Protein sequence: CSSSSTGANYGYTF.